This is a list of T cell receptor beta chains from one sample in a study of cytomegalovirus exposure and HLA in healthy donors. Assay: immunoSEQ multiplex PCR; the TCRdb copy retains only in-frame clones and omits some. The data contain 95,000 to 100,000 clones, more than 80% of them singletons. The sequencing input was PBMCs. Receptor source: a man younger than 45 in good health and CMV-seronegative. Each CDR3 is given with its conserved first and last residue. The D gene is left open where the match is weak. Some rows mark clone size as missing; the rest say once, few, many or name a class of expanded clone.

abundance,d_gene,j_gene,v_gene,CDR3nt,CDR3aa
-,-,TRBJ2-1,TRBV5-1,TGCGCCAGCAGCCCATACAGGGACTCCTACAATGAGCAGTTCTTC,CASSPYRDSYNEQFF
-,TRBD1,TRBJ1-3,TRBV2,TGTGCCAGCAGCCCGACAGGGGGAGGAAACACCATATATTTT,CASSPTGGGNTIYF
-,TRBD2,TRBJ2-1,TRBV2,TGTGCCACCGACTTGACTAGCGGGAGATCCAATGAGCAGTTCTTC,CATDLTSGRSNEQFF
few,-,TRBJ1-4,TRBV27,TGTGCCAGCAGTTTTTCGGCGGGGATTCCAAATGAAAAACTGTTTTTT,CASSFSAGIPNEKLFF
-,TRBD1,TRBJ1-1,TRBV28,TGTGCCAGCAGTGGACAGGGTTTAGGTGCTTTCTTT,CASSGQGLGAFF
once,-,TRBJ1-1,TRBV9,TGTGCCAGCAGCTTAACAGTAGGGAGCACTGAAGCTTTCTTT,CASSLTVGSTEAFF
-,-,TRBJ1-2,TRBV6-5,TGTGCCAGCAGTTACTCTAGGAGCTATGGCTACACCTTC,CASSYSRSYGYTF
-,TRBD2,TRBJ2-3,TRBV7-3,TGTGCCAGCAGCTTAAGAGTAGCGGGAGGCCCAGATACGCAGTATTTT,CASSLRVAGGPDTQYF
-,TRBD1,TRBJ2-5,TRBV2,TGTGCCAGCAGCTCCGGGACAGGGGGCCTTCACCAAGAGACCCAGTACTTC,CASSSGTGGLHQETQYF
-,-,TRBJ1-5,TRBV28,TGTGCCAGCAGTGCCGGTCAGGGGTCGTTTCAGCCCCAGCATTTT,CASSAGQGSFQPQHF
-,-,TRBJ2-3,TRBV5-6,TGTGCCAGCGGACCAGGGTACACAGATACGCAGTATTTT,CASGPGYTDTQYF
-,TRBD2,TRBJ2-2,TRBV30,TGTGCCGGGGGGGAGAACGGGGAGCTGTTTTTT,CAGGENGELFF
-,TRBD1,TRBJ1-5,TRBV7-8,TGTGCCAGCAGCCGAGACAGGGGCAATCAGCCCCAGCATTTT,CASSRDRGNQPQHF
once,TRBD2,TRBJ2-5,TRBV6-1,TGTGCCAGCAGTGACGGGCTAGCGGGGGGGCATTGGGAGACCCAGTACTTC,CASSDGLAGGHWETQYF
-,TRBD1,TRBJ2-5,TRBV28,TGTGCCAGCAGTTTATGGGACAGGGAATGGGGTGTAGAGACCCAGTACTTC,CASSLWDREWGVETQYF
-,-,TRBJ2-7,TRBV6-5,TGTGCCAGCAGTCTAAACTATAGATCGGACGAGCAGTACTTC,CASSLNYRSDEQYF
-,-,TRBJ1-1,TRBV7-3,TGTGCCAGCAGCACACAGGAAAACACTGAAGCTTTCTTT,CASSTQENTEAFF
-,-,TRBJ1-5,TRBV28,TGTGCCAGCAGTTTATTAGACCGCCGAGGGCAGCCCCAGCATTTT,CASSLLDRRGQPQHF